Listed below are T cell receptor beta chains from one sample, sequenced in a study of cytomegalovirus exposure and HLA in healthy donors. Profiled with immunoSEQ multiplex PCR; TCRdb holds only in-frame clones, not every one. Of fewer than 250,000 clones listed, 85% to 90% are singletons. Sequenced: PBMCs. These receptors were taken from a man aged 25-45 years in good health and CMV-seronegative. Both conserved end residues are part of each CDR3. Each record gives: J gene, V gene, clone size, D gene, CDR3 DNA, CDR3 protein. A D gene is named only where the DNA matches it firmly. Part of the rows lack a size; the others show once, few, many or a class for expanded clones.

TRBJ2-2 | TRBV13 | . | . | TGTGCCAGCAGCTTAGGGCTAGCGATCGGGGAGCTGTTTTTT | CASSLGLAIGELFF
TRBJ2-1 | TRBV5-4 | . | TRBD2 | TGTGCCAGCAGCCGACTAGCGGGAGGAAACAATGAGCAGTTCTTC | CASSRLAGGNNEQFF
TRBJ2-3 | TRBV6-6 | . | TRBD2 | TGTGCCAGCAGGAGGACTAGCGGGGGGTACACAGATACGCAGTATTTT | CASRRTSGGYTDTQYF
TRBJ1-1 | TRBV7-2 | . | TRBD1 | TGTGCCAGCAGCCCCGGACAGGGCCGACTTACCATCACTGAAGCTTTCTTT | CASSPGQGRLTITEAFF
TRBJ1-5 | TRBV19 | . | . | TGTGCCAGTGAACCTACAGGTTATAGCAATCAGCCCCAGCATTTT | CASEPTGYSNQPQHF
TRBJ2-2 | TRBV11-2 | once | . | TGTGCCAGCAGCTTCGGCCAGGGCAGGAACACCGGGGAGCTGTTTTTT | CASSFGQGRNTGELFF
TRBJ2-3 | TRBV2 | once | TRBD1 | TGTGCCAGCAGCGAGGACAGGAACACAGATACGCAGTATTTT | CASSEDRNTDTQYF
TRBJ2-1 | TRBV5-1 | . | TRBD2 | TGCGCCAGCAGCAATAGCGGGGGCTCCTACAATGAGCAGTTCTTC | CASSNSGGSYNEQFF
TRBJ2-5 | TRBV15 | . | TRBD2 | TGTGCCACCAGCAGAGATCGCCTAGCGGGGGGGCAAAGTTGGCAAGAGACCCAGTACTTC | CATSRDRLAGGQSWQETQYF
TRBJ1-1 | TRBV5-4 | . | . | TGTGCCAGCAGCTTGGCCGGAGGGAACACTGAAGCTTTCTTT | CASSLAGGNTEAFF
TRBJ2-5 | TRBV27 | . | TRBD1 | TGTGCCAGCAGTTTTCAGGGGGCTCGGGAGACCCAGTACTTC | CASSFQGARETQYF
TRBJ2-1 | TRBV9 | . | TRBD2 | TGTGCCAGCAGCGTAGCCTTAAGAACTAGCGGGAGCTTAAATGAGCAGTTCTTC | CASSVALRTSGSLNEQFF
TRBJ2-1 | TRBV12-2 | . | . | TGTGCAAGTCGCTTTCGGACAGGGGGCAGTGAGCAGTTCTTC | CASRFRTGGSEQFF
TRBJ2-3 | TRBV7-2 | . | . | TGTGCCAGCACCCATTCGGGGATACAGACAGATACGCAGTATTTT | CASTHSGIQTDTQYF
TRBJ2-3 | TRBV6-1 | . | TRBD1 | TGTGCCAGCAGTGCCAGGACAGGGCCGAGGACAGATACGCAGTATTTT | CASSARTGPRTDTQYF